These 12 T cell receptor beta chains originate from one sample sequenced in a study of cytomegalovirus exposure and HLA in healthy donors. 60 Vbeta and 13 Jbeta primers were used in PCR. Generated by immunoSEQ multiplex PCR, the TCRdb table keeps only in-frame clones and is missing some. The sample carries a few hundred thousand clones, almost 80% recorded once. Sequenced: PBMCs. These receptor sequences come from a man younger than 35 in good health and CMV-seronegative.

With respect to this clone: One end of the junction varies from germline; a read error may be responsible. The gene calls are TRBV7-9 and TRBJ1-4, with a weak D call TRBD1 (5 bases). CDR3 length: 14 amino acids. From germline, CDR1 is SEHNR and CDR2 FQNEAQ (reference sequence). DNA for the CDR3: TGTTCCAGCAGCGCTACAGGTGGCCCTGAAAAACTGTTTTTT. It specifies CSSSATGGPEKLFF.

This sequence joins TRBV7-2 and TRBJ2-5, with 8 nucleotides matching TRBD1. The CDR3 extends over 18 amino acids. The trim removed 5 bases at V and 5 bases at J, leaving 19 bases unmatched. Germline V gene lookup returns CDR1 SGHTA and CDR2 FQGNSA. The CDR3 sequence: CASSQRTGSGWPPETQYF. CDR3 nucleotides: TGTGCCAGCAGCCAACGGACAGGGAGTGGATGGCCCCCGGAGACCCAGTACTTC.

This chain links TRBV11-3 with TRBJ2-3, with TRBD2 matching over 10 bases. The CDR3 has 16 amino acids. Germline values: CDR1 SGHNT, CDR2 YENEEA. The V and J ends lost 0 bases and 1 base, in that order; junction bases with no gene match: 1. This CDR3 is CASSLDLAGGTDTQYF. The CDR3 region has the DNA TGTGCCAGCAGCTTAGATCTAGCGGGGGGCACAGATACGCAGTATTTT.

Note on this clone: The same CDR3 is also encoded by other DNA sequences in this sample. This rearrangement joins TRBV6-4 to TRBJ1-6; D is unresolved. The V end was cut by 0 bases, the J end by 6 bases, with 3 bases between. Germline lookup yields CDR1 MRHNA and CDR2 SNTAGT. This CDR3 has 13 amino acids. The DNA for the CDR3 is TGTGCCAGCAGTGACTCAGCTAATTCACCCCTCCACTTT. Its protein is CASSDSANSPLHF.

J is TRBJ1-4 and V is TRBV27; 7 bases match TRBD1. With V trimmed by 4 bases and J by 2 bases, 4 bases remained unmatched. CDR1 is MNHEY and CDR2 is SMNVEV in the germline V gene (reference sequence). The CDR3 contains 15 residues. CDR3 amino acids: CASSSTGVTNEKLFF. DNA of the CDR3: TGTGCCAGCAGTTCCACAGGGGTGACTAATGAAAAACTGTTTTTT.

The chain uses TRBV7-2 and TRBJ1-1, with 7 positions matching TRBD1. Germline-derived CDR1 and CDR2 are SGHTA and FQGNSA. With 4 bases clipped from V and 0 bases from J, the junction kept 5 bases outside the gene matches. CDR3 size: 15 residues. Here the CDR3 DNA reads TGTGCCAGCAGCTCACAGGGGTCTTTGAACACTGAAGCTTTCTTT. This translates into CASSSQGSLNTEAFF. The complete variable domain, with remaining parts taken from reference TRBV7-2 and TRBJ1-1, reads GAGVSQSPSNKVTEKGKDVELRCDPISGHTALYWYRQSLGQGLEFLIYFQGNSAPDKSGLPSDRFSAERTGGSVSTLTIQRTQQEDSAVYLCASSSQGSLNTEAFFGQGTRLTVV.

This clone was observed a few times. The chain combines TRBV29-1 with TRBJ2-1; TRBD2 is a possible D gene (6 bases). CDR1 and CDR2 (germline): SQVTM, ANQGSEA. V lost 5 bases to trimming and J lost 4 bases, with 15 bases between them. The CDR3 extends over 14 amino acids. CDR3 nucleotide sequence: TGCAGCGTTCCTAGCGCCCTTTTTTACAATGAGCAGTTCTTC. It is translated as CSVPSALFYNEQFF.

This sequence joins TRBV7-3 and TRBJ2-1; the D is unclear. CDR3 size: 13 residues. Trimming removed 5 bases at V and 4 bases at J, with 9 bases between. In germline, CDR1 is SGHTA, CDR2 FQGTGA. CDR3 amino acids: CASSLTLYNEQFF. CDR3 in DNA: TGTGCCAGCAGCCTTACATTATACAATGAGCAGTTCTTC.

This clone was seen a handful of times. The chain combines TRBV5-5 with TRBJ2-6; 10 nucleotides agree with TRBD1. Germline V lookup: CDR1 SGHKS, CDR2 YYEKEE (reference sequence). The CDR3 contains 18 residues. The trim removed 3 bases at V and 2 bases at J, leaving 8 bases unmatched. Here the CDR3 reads CASSSDRDRGTGANVLTF. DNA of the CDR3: TGTGCCAGCAGCTCAGACCGGGACAGGGGTACTGGGGCCAACGTCCTGACTTTC.

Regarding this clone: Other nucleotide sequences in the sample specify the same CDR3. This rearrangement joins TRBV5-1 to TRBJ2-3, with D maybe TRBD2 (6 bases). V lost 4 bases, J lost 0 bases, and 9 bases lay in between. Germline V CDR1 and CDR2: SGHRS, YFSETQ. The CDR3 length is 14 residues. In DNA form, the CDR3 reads TGCGCCAGCAGCCCGGGGGTTAGCACAGATACGCAGTATTTT. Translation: CASSPGVSTDTQYF. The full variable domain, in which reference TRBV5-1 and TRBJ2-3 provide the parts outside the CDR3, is KAGVTQTPRYLIKTRGQQVTLSCSPISGHRSVSWYQQTPGQGLQFLFEYFSETQRNKGNFPGRFSGRQFSNSRSEMNVSTLELGDSALYLCASSPGVSTDTQYFGPGTRLTVL.

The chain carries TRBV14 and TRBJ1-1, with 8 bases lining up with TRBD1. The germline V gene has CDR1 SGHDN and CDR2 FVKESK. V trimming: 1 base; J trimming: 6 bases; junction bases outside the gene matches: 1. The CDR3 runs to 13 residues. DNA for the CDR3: TGTGCCAGCAGCCAAGGGACAGGGTCTGAAGCTTTCTTT. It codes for CASSQGTGSEAFF.

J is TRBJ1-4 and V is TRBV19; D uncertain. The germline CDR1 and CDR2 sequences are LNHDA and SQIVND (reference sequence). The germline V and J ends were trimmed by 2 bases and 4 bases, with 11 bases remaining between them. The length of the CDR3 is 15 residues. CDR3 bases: TGTGCCAGTAGTATAAGGACTGACTTTAATGAAAAACTGTTTTTT. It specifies CASSIRTDFNEKLFF.